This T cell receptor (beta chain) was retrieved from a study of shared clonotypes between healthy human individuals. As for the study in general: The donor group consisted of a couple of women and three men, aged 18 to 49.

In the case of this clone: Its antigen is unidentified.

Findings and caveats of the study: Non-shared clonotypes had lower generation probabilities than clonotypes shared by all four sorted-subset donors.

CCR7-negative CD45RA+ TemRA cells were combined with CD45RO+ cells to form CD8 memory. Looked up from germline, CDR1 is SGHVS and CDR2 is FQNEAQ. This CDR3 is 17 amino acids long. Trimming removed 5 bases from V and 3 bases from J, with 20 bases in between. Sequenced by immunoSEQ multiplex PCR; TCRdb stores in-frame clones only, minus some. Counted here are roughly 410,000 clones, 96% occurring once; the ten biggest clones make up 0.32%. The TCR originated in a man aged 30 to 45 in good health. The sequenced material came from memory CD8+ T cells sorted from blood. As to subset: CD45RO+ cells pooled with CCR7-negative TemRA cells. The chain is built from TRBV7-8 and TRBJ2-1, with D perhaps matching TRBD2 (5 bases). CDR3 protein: CASSQFRTGLIYNEQFF. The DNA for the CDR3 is TGTGCCAGCAGCCAATTCCGGACGGGATTGATCTACAATGAGCAGTTCTTC.